The 17 T cell receptor beta chains below come from one sample, sequenced in a study of early T cells in non-severe SARS-CoV-2 infection. TCRdb re-called the 5' RACE reads with MiXCR, one entry per CDR3 protein. The sample shows roughly 75,000 distinct CDR3 sequences, about an eighth of them seen only once. The sequenced sample consisted of whole blood. These receptors were taken from an adult who was a healthcare worker with PCR-confirmed SARS-CoV-2 infection or an uninfected control (not recorded which).

This chain links TRBV10-2 with TRBJ1-1, with D uncertain. Germline V lookup: CDR1 WSHSY, CDR2 SAAADI. The CDR3 spans 10 residues. Trimming cost V 8 bases and J 0 bases, with 1 base left between them. The CDR3 region has the DNA TGCGCCAGCTTGAACACTGAAGCTTTCTTT. It is translated as CASLNTEAFF.

In this sample, this clonotype turned up many times. J is TRBJ2-7 and V is TRBV2; maybe TRBD2 (6 bases). Germline V gives CDR1 SNHLY, CDR2 FYNNEI. CDR3 length: 13 residues. The V and J ends lost 9 bases and 3 bases respectively, with 15 bases between them. This CDR3 is CASGNLEGYEQYF. CDR3 nucleotides: TGTGCCAGTGGGAACCTGGAGGGCTACGAGCAGTACTTC.

This clonotype appeared many times. The V and J genes are TRBV27 and TRBJ2-3; possibly TRBD2 for D (6 bases). This CDR3 is built from 17 residues. The V gene's germline CDR1 is MNHEY and CDR2 SMNVEV (reference sequence). V shed 4 bases and J shed 0 bases, with 17 bases lying between them. The DNA of the CDR3 is TGTGCCAGCAGTTCCTACGACAGAGGGAGGAGCACAGATACGCAGTATTTT. The encoded protein is CASSSYDRGRSTDTQYF.

The chain couples TRBV18 to TRBJ2-7; tentatively, D is TRBD1 or TRBD2 (7 bases each). The length of the CDR3 is 14 residues. Germline lookup yields CDR1 KGHSH and CDR2 LQKENI. The ends were cut back, 5 bases at V and 6 bases at J, with 17 bases in the middle. CDR3 nucleotides: TGTGCCAGCTCATCCGGGACAGCGGGACGCGAGCAGTACTTC. Its protein is CASSSGTAGREQYF.

This clonotype was recorded at least ten times. The V gene is TRBV29-1, the J gene TRBJ2-5; the D gene is possibly TRBD1 (6 bases). Trimming took off 6 bases at V and 5 bases at J, with 10 bases between the two ends. The V gene's germline CDR1 is SQVTM and CDR2 ANQGSEA. The CDR3 extends over 11 amino acids. The CDR3 DNA reads TGCAGCGTGATGAGGGGGGAGACCCAGTACTTC. Translating gives CSVMRGETQYF. The full variable domain, rest sourced from reference TRBV29-1 and TRBJ2-5, is SAVISQKPSRDICQRGTSLTIQCQVDSQVTMMFWYRQQPGQSLTLIATANQGSEATYESGFVIDKFPISRPNLTFSTLTVSNMSPEDSSIYLCSVMRGETQYFGPGTRLLVL.

This clonotype was recorded many times. This chain uses TRBV29-1 with TRBJ2-1; 16 positions agree with TRBD2. The length of the CDR3 is 16 residues. V lost 4 bases to trimming and J lost 4 bases; unmatched junction nucleotides: 4. CDR1 and CDR2 from the germline V gene are SQVTM and ANQGSEA. CDR3 in DNA: TGCAGCGTTGGAGGGACTAGCGGGAGGGGGTACAATGAGCAGTTCTTC. This encodes CSVGGTSGRGYNEQFF.

This clonotype was counted a few times. The chain recombines TRBV18 with TRBJ1-1; 10 bases align to TRBD1. The CDR3 is 14 amino acids. J gave up 3 bases and V 5 bases, and 3 bases lay outside the gene matches. Germline V CDR1 and CDR2: KGHSH, LQKENI. The CDR3 nucleotides read TGTGCCAGCTCAATCGGACAGGGGGACACTGAAGCTTTCTTT. Translated, it gives CASSIGQGDTEAFF.

The J gene is TRBJ2-4, the V gene TRBV7-2; the D gene could be TRBD1 or TRBD2 (5 bases each). The CDR3 sequence is 16 residues long. V was trimmed by 7 bases and J by 0 bases, leaving 16 bases between them. CDR1 and CDR2 from the germline V gene are SGHTA and FQGNSA. This chain's CDR3 is CASTLSGAVAKNIQYF. The CDR3 nucleotides are TGTGCCAGCACCCTCTCCGGGGCCGTAGCCAAAAACATTCAGTACTTC. The full variable domain, rest sourced from reference TRBV7-2 and TRBJ2-4, is GAGVSQSPSNKVTEKGKDVELRCDPISGHTALYWYRQSLGQGLEFLIYFQGNSAPDKSGLPSDRFSAERTGGSVSTLTIQRTQQEDSAVYLCASTLSGAVAKNIQYFGAGTRLSVL.

This sequence joins TRBV7-2 and TRBJ2-5, with D tentatively TRBD2 (5 bases). CDR3 length equals 14 residues. CDR1 and CDR2 (germline): SGHTA, FQGNSA. V gave up 5 bases and J gave up 3 bases, with 13 bases separating them. Here the CDR3 DNA reads TGTGCCAGCAGCCCGAGCGGACTTGAAGAGACCCAGTACTTC. Translated: CASSPSGLEETQYF.

The V call is TRBV9, the J call TRBJ1-2; maybe TRBD1 (6 bases). Trimming took off 0 bases at V and 4 bases at J, with 10 bases between the two ends. The CDR3 covers 14 residues. The germline V gene encodes CDR1 SGDLS and CDR2 YYNGEE. CDR3 in amino acids: CASSVEGGVYGYTF. CDR3 sequence (DNA): TGTGCCAGCAGCGTAGAGGGGGGTGTCTATGGCTACACCTTC.

The chain carries TRBV24-1 and TRBJ2-5; D remains ambiguous. With 2 bases removed from V and 2 bases from J, the gap between germline ends came to 11 bases. Germline CDR1 is KGHDR and CDR2 is SFDVKD. This CDR3 spans 15 amino acids. CDR3 protein: CATSDSDVQQETQYF. Here the CDR3 DNA reads TGTGCCACCAGTGATTCGGACGTCCAACAAGAGACCCAGTACTTC.

V usage is TRBV5-1 and J usage is TRBJ1-2, with unresolved D. From germline, CDR1 is SGHRS and CDR2 YFSETQ. This CDR3 contains 15 residues. Deletions cut 0 bases from V and 8 bases from J, with 17 bases between. The CDR3 bases are TGCGCCAGCAGCTTGGCCTCAGTATCAGGCGGGGGCTACACCTTC. This gives the protein CASSLASVSGGGYTF.

This clonotype was picked up a small number of times. J is TRBJ1-2 and V is TRBV6-1; a weak D match, TRBD1 (5 bases). The V gene's germline CDR1 is MNHNS and CDR2 SASEGT. This CDR3 is built from 15 residues. The V gene lost 6 bases and the J gene lost 2 bases, with 16 bases spanning the gap. The CDR3 protein is CASRALAGTNYGYTF. DNA of the CDR3: TGTGCCAGCAGAGCTCTGGCAGGGACGAACTATGGCTACACCTTC.

This clonotype turned up a few times. The chain uses TRBV27 and TRBJ2-7; possibly TRBD2 for D (6 bases). V lost 2 bases and J lost 2, with 16 bases in between. The CDR3 has 16 residues. Germline V gene data show CDR1 as MNHEY and CDR2 as SMNVEV (reference sequence). Written as DNA, the CDR3 is TGTGCCAGCAGTTTAGATGGGGGGTTCGGGGCCTACGAGCAGTACTTC. It is translated as CASSLDGGFGAYEQYF.

The chain combines TRBV4-1 with TRBJ2-1; 9 bases match TRBD1. V was pared by 4 bases and J by 6 bases, with 7 bases of the junction left unmatched. CDR3 size: 15 residues. Germline CDR1 and CDR2: MGHRA and YSYEKL. The CDR3 reads CASSPGQGGTNEQFF. CDR3 in DNA: TGCGCCAGCAGCCCGGGACAGGGAGGAACCAATGAGCAGTTCTTC.

This clonotype was seen repeatedly, ten times or more. This chain joins TRBV5-1 and TRBJ1-5; TRBD1 agrees at 7 bases. CDR3 length: 15 residues. The V segment lost 0 bases and the J segment 6 bases; nucleotides outside the gene matches: 6. The germline V gene has CDR1 SGHRS and CDR2 YFSETQ. The CDR3 is CASSLGGGEFQPQHF. The CDR3, as DNA: TGCGCCAGCAGCTTGGGAGGGGGCGAGTTTCAGCCCCAGCATTTT.

J is TRBJ1-1 and V is TRBV12-3 or TRBV12-4, with D unresolved. The CDR3 has 13 amino acids. Trimming stripped 6 bases from V and 2 bases from J, with 10 bases between. The DNA for the CDR3 is TGTGCCAGCAGCCGTCCCTCAAACACTGAAGCTTTCTTT. Its translation is CASSRPSNTEAFF.